Shown below are 5 T cell receptor beta chains from a single sample sequenced in a study of shared T cell receptors in the human thymus. Some clones are missing from TCRdb's copy, which holds only in-frame ones; the method was immunoSEQ multiplex PCR. The sample consists of hundreds of thousands of clones, about 90% of them appearing once. These data are also associated with another study on human thymus T cells.

The specimen was thymocytes. The receptors come from a boy less than two years old with a congenital heart defect.

The gene calls are TRBV28 and TRBJ2-3; D ambiguous. The CDR3 is made up of 12 amino acids. V lost 1 base to trimming and J lost 6 bases, with 5 bases between them. In germline, CDR1 is MDHEN, CDR2 SYDVKM. CDR3 nucleotide sequence: TGTGCCAGCAGTTTATTCGGGGATACGCAGTATTTT. Protein product: CASSLFGDTQYF.

A single count supports this clone. V gene TRBV10-1 combines with J gene TRBJ1-2, with 9 bases aligning to TRBD1. The V segment lost 6 bases and the J segment 0 bases; nucleotides outside the gene matches: 11. This CDR3 is built from 17 residues. The germline CDR1 and CDR2 sequences are WNHNN and SYGVQD (reference sequence). DNA for the CDR3: TGCGCCAGCAGGCGTCCGCAACAGGGGGCGTCTAACTATGGCTACACCTTC. This translates into CASRRPQQGASNYGYTF.

The V gene is TRBV14, the J gene TRBJ1-6; a weak D match, TRBD1 (5 bases). Germline V gene data show CDR1 as SGHDN and CDR2 as FVKESK. The CDR3 covers 15 residues. Trimming took 4 bases from V and 5 from J, leaving 12 bases between them. CDR3 in amino acids: CASSLTQEDNSPLHF. In DNA form, the CDR3 reads TGTGCCAGCAGCCTTACACAGGAAGATAATTCACCCCTCCACTTT. The full variable domain, rest sourced from reference TRBV14 and TRBJ1-6, is EAGVTQFPSHSVIEKGQTVTLRCDPISGHDNLYWYRRVMGKEIKFLLHFVKESKQDESGMPNNRFLAERTGGTYSTLKVQPAELEDSGVYFCASSLTQEDNSPLHFGNGTRLTVT.

The chain links TRBV5-1 to TRBJ1-1; 8 positions match TRBD1. This CDR3 has 18 amino acids. The V and J ends lost 1 base and 3 bases, in that order; junction bases with no gene match: 14. Germline V gene sequence: CDR1 SGHRS, CDR2 YFSETQ. The CDR3 reads CASSLPPRTGTGDTEAFF. CDR3 DNA sequence: TGCGCCAGCAGCTTGCCACCCAGGACAGGGACCGGAGACACTGAAGCTTTCTTT. The variable domain in full, completed from reference TRBV5-1 and TRBJ1-1, reads KAGVTQTPRYLIKTRGQQVTLSCSPISGHRSVSWYQQTPGQGLQFLFEYFSETQRNKGNFPGRFSGRQFSNSRSEMNVSTLELGDSALYLCASSLPPRTGTGDTEAFFGQGTRLTVV.

The V and J genes are TRBV12-5 and TRBJ1-1, with 9 bases aligning to TRBD1. The CDR3 totals 17 residues. The V gene's germline CDR1 is LGHNT and CDR2 FRNRAP. Trimming cost V 0 bases and J 0 bases; bases outside gene matches: 5. CDR3 region: CASGLVGTGLMNTEAFF. For the CDR3, the DNA is TGTGCTAGTGGTTTGGTAGGGACAGGGCTAATGAACACTGAAGCTTTCTTT.